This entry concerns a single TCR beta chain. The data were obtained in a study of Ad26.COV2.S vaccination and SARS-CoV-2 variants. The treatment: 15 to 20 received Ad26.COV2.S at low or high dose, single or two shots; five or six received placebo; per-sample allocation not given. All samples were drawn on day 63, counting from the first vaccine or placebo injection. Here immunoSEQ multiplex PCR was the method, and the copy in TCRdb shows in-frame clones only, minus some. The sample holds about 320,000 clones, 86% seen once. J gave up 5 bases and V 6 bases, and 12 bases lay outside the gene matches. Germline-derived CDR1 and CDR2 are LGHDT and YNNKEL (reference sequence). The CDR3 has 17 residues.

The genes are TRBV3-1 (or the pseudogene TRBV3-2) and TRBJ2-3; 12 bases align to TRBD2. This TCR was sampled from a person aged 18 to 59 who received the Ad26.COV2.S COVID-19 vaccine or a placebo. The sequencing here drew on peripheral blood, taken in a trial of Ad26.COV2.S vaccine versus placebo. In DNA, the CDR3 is TGTGCCAGCAGAGGACTAGCGGGGAGCCGCTGGGTAGATACGCAGTATTTT. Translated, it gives CASRGLAGSRWVDTQYF.